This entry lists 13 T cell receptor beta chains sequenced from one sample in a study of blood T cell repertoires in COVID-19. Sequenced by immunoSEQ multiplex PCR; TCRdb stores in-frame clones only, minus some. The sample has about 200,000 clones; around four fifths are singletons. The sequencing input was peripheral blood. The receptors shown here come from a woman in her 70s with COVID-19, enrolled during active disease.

The CDR3 region has the DNA TGTGCCAGCAGGCCTTTTGGCCCTAGCTCCTACGAGCAGTACTTC. It encodes CASRPFGPSSYEQYF. The chain couples TRBV2 to TRBJ2-7; D is unclear. Germline values: CDR1 SNHLY, CDR2 FYNNEI. V shed 6 bases and J shed 0 bases, with 15 bases lying between them. There are 15 residues in the CDR3.

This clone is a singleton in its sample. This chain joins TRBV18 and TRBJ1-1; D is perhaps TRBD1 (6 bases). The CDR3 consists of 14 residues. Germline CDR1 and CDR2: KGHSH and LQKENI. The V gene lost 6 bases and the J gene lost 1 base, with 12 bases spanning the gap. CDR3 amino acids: CASSGDRKNTEAFF. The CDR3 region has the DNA TGTGCCAGCTCGGGTGACAGGAAGAACACTGAAGCTTTCTTT.

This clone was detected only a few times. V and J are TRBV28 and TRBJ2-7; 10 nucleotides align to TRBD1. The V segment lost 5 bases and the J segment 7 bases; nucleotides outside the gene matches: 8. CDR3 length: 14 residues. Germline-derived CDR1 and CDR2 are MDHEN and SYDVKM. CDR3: CASSAGTGAREQYF. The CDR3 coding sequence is TGTGCCAGCAGTGCCGGGACAGGGGCACGGGAGCAGTACTTC.

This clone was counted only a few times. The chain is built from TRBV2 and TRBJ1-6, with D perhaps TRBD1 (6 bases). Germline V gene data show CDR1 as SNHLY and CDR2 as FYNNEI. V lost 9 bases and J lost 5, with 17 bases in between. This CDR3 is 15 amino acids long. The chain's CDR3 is CASSPQTGNNSPLHF. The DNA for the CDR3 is TGTGCCAGTTCGCCTCAGACAGGAAATAATTCACCCCTCCACTTT.

CDR3 DNA: TGCGCCAGCAACCGGGACAGTGCTCTAGCCAAAAACATTCAGTACTTC. Protein: CASNRDSALAKNIQYF. The rearrangement joins TRBV5-1 to TRBJ2-4, with 7 bases identical to TRBD1. This CDR3 has 16 residues. The V gene end was trimmed by 6 bases and the J gene end by 0 bases; junction bases not matched to a gene: 9. Germline V CDR1 and CDR2: SGHRS, YFSETQ.

For the CDR3, the DNA is TGTGCCAGCAGTTACTCGCGCGCCACCGGGGAGCTGTTTTTT. The encoded protein is CASSYSRATGELFF. This chain uses TRBV6-2 or TRBV6-3 with TRBJ2-2; no definite D call. CDR3 size: 14 residues. V was trimmed by 0 bases and J by 4 bases, leaving 6 bases between them. From germline, CDR1 is MNHEY and CDR2 SVGEGT.

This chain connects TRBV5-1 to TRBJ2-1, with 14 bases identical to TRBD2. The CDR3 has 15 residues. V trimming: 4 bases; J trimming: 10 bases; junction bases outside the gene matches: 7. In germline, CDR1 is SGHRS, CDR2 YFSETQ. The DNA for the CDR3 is TGCGCCAGCAGCCGGGAGACTAGCGGGAGGGAGGAGCAGTTCTTC. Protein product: CASSRETSGREEQFF.

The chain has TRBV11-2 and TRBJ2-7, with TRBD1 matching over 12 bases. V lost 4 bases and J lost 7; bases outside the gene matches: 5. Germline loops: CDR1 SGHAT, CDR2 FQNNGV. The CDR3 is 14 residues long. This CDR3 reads CASSSGQGAKEQYF. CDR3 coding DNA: TGTGCCAGCAGCTCGGGACAGGGGGCGAAAGAGCAGTACTTC.

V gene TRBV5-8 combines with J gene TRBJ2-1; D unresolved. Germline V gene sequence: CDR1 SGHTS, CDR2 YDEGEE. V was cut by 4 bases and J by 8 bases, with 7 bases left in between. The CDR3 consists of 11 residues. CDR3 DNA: TGTGCCAGCAGCCCACGCGATGAGCAGTTCTTC. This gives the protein CASSPRDEQFF. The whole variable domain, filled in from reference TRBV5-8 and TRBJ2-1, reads EAGVTQSPTHLIKTRGQQATLRCSPISGHTSVYWYQQALGLGLQFLLWYDEGEERNRGNFPPRFSGRQFPNYSSELNVNALELEDSALYLCASSPRDEQFFGPGTRLTVL.

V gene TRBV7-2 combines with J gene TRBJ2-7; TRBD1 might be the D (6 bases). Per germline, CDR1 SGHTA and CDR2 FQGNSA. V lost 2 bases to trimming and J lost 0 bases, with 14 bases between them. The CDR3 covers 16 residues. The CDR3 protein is CASSLRGRGFSYEQYF. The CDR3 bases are TGTGCCAGCAGCTTAAGGGGTAGGGGGTTCTCCTACGAGCAGTACTTC.

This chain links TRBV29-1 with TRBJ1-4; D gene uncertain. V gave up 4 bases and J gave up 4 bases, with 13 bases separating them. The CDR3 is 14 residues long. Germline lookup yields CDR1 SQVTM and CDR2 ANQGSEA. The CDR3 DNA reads TGCAGCGTTGCTCGGGGAACGGGTAATGAAAAACTGTTTTTT. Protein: CSVARGTGNEKLFF.

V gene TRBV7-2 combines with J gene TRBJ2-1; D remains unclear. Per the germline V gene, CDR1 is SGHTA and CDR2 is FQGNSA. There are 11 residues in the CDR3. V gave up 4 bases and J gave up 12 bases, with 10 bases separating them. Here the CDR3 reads CASSSRYGQFF. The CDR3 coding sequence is TGTGCCAGCAGCTCTAGGTATGGGCAGTTCTTC.

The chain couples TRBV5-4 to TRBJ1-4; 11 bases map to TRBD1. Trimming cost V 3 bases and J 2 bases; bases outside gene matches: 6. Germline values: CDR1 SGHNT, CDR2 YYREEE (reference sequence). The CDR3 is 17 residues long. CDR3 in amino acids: CASSSGTGGATNEKLFF. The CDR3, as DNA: TGTGCCAGCAGCTCCGGGACAGGGGGAGCGACTAATGAAAAACTGTTTTTT.